A selection of T cell receptor beta chains follows, all from one sample in a study of T cells in Graves' hyperthyroidism and ophthalmopathy. In TCRdb, the multiplex PCR reads were re-called with MiXCR into one record per CDR3 protein. In the table there are under 400,000 distinct CDR3 sequences, around 16% of which are singletons. The sequenced sample was blood. These receptors were taken from a man younger than 45 with Graves' hyperthyroidism. The CDR3 runs from the conserved cysteine through the conserved F or W. D genes are given only for firm matches. Clone size is shown for a subset of rows, as once, few, many or a class of expanded clone.

d_call,v_call,clone_size,j_call,cdr3_aa,cdr3_nt
.,TRBV20-1,few,TRBJ1-6,CSGEGRSNSPLHF,TGCAGTGGGGAGGGCCGATCAAATTCACCCCTCCACTTT
.,TRBV18,few,TRBJ2-7,CASLPGPPVSEQYF,TGTGCCAGCTTACCCGGGCCTCCAGTCTCCGAGCAGTACTTC
TRBD2,TRBV20-1,.,TRBJ2-3,CSARSDLTTSGVTDTQYF,TGCAGTGCTAGATCCGACCTTACGACTAGCGGGGTCACAGATACGCAGTATTTT
.,TRBV19,few,TRBJ2-1,CASSLTSSYNEQFF,TGTGCCAGTAGTTTGACAAGCTCCTACAATGAGCAGTTCTTC
TRBD1,TRBV29-1,few,TRBJ2-7,CRESGTGADEQYF,TGCAGAGAATCCGGGACAGGGGCGGACGAGCAGTACTTC
TRBD2,TRBV10-2,few,TRBJ2-7,CATTPGLVYEQYF,TGCGCCACTACCCCGGGACTAGTTTACGAGCAGTACTTC
.,TRBV28,.,TRBJ2-7,CASSLLRRSYEQYF,TGTGCCAGCAGTTTGCTCCGGAGGTCCTACGAGCAGTACTTC
.,TRBV5-1,.,TRBJ1-5,CASSPDPGAQPQHF,TGCGCCAGCAGTCCGGACCCGGGGGCCCAGCCCCAGCATTTT
.,TRBV5-1,.,TRBJ1-1,CASSLGQPGGSEAFF,TGCGCCAGCAGCCTTGGACAGCCTGGGGGGTCTGAAGCTTTCTTT
TRBD2,TRBV4-2,.,TRBJ2-5,CASSQVLAGGPETQYF,TGTGCCAGCAGCCAAGTCTTAGCGGGAGGGCCGGAGACCCAGTACTTC
.,TRBV11-3,many,TRBJ2-3,CASSSDPGAEDTQYF,TGTGCCAGCAGTTCAGACCCGGGGGCTGAAGATACGCAGTATTTT
.,TRBV27,many,TRBJ2-5,CASSVHRGGETQYF,TGTGCCAGCAGTGTACACAGGGGAGGTGAGACCCAGTACTTC
.,TRBV27,many,TRBJ1-1,CASSLRQGLLGTEAFF,TGTGCCAGCAGTTTAAGGCAGGGGCTTTTAGGCACTGAAGCTTTCTTT
TRBD2,TRBV6-1,many,TRBJ2-1,CASNSGGDYNEQFF,TGTGCCAGCAATAGCGGGGGGGACTACAATGAGCAGTTCTTC
.,TRBV4-1,.,TRBJ1-1,CASSGLVNTEAFF,TGCGCCAGCAGCGGTCTGGTTAACACTGAAGCTTTCTTT
.,TRBV28,few,TRBJ1-1,CASRPHHWNTEAFF,TGTGCCAGCAGACCACATCATTGGAACACTGAAGCTTTCTTT
TRBD1,TRBV27,many,TRBJ2-3,CASSPGTGTDTQYF,TGTGCCAGCAGCCCCGGGACAGGGACAGATACGCAGTATTTT
TRBD1,TRBV20-1,.,TRBJ1-6,CSARAAGQGHSPLHF,TGCAGTGCTAGAGCCGCAGGACAGGGGCATTCACCCCTCCACTTT
TRBD1,TRBV7-9,.,TRBJ2-2,CALGQGPTLNTGELFF,TGTGCACTGGGACAGGGGCCCACCCTGAACACCGGGGAGCTGTTTTTT
TRBD1,TRBV6-1,many,TRBJ1-1,CASSVPGGSEAFF,TGTGCCAGCAGTGTACCAGGGGGCTCTGAAGCTTTCTTT
.,TRBV10-3,.,TRBJ2-3,CAISESGGLSTDTQYF,TGTGCCATCAGTGAGTCTGGCGGGCTGAGCACAGATACGCAGTATTTT
TRBD2,TRBV7-8,many,TRBJ2-1,CASSWGGRTNEQFF,TGTGCCAGCAGCTGGGGGGGACGGACGAATGAGCAGTTCTTC
.,TRBV6-2/TRBV6-3,many,TRBJ2-7,CASSYPGRVHEQYF,TGTGCCAGCAGTTACCCGGGCAGGGTCCACGAGCAGTACTTC
TRBD2,TRBV10-2,.,TRBJ2-3,CASSDPGLAGGGDTQYF,TGCGCCAGCAGTGACCCGGGACTAGCGGGAGGAGGAGATACGCAGTATTTT
.,TRBV7-9,few,TRBJ2-3,CASSLGSHTQYF,TGTGCCAGCAGCTTAGGCAGTCATACGCAGTATTTT
.,TRBV6-1,few,TRBJ2-5,CASGMRGETQYF,TGTGCCAGCGGGATGCGGGGAGAGACCCAGTACTTC
.,TRBV14,many,TRBJ2-7,CASSPLAADEQYF,TGTGCCAGCAGCCCCCTCGCCGCCGACGAGCAGTACTTC
.,TRBV7-2,few,TRBJ2-3,CASDGCCTDTQYF,TGTGCCAGCGATGGCTGCTGCACAGATACGCAGTATTTT
TRBD1,TRBV2,many,TRBJ2-7,CASSGTGSYEQYF,TGTGCCAGCAGTGGGACAGGGTCCTACGAGCAGTACTTC
TRBD1,TRBV30,few,TRBJ2-7,CACSTGVSYEQYF,TGTGCCTGTTCGACAGGGGTCTCCTACGAGCAGTACTTC
.,TRBV3-1,many,TRBJ1-1,CASSQGPFEAFF,TGTGCCAGCAGCCAAGGGCCATTTGAAGCTTTCTTT
.,TRBV6-5,.,TRBJ1-6,CASSYGGLNTGSPLHF,TGTGCCAGCAGTTACGGGGGGTTAAATACAGGATCACCCCTCCACTTT
.,TRBV5-1,.,TRBJ1-3,CASSGTSGPQFSGNTIYF,TGCGCCAGCAGCGGGACCTCGGGTCCCCAATTCTCTGGAAACACCATATATTTT
.,TRBV24-1,.,TRBJ2-1,CATSDHSDREQFF,TGTGCCACCAGTGATCATAGCGATCGGGAGCAGTTCTTC